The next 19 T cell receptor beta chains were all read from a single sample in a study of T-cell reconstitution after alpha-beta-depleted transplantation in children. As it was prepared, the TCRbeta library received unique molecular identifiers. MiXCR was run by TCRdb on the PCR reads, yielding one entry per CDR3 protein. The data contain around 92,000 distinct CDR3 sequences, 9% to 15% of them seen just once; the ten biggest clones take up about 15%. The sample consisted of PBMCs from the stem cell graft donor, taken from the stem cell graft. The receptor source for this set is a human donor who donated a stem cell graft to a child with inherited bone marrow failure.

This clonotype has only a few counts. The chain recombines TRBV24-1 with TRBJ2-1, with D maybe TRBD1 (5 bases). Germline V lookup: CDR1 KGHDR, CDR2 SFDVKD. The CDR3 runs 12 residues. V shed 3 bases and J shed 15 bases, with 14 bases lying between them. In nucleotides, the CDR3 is TGTGCCACCAGTGATCTCGACCAGGGTCCGTTCTTC. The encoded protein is CATSDLDQGPFF.

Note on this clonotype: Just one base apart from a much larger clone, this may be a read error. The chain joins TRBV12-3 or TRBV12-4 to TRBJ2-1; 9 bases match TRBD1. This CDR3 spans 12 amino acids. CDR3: CVSSLADRGVFF. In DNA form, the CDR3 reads TGTGTCAGCAGTTTAGCCGACAGGGGGGTGTTCTTC.

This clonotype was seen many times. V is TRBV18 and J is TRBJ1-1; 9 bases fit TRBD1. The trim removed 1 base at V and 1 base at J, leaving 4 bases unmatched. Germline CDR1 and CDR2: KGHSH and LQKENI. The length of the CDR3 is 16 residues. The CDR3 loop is CASSPRTGAPNTEAFF. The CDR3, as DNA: TGTGCCAGCTCACCACGGACAGGGGCCCCGAACACTGAAGCTTTCTTT.

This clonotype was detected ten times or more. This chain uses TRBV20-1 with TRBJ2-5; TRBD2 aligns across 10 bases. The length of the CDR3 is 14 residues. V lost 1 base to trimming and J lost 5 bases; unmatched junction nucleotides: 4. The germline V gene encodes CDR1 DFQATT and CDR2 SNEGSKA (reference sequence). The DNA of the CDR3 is TGCAGTGCTAGAGCTAGCGGGGGAAGCGAGACCCAGTACTTC. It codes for CSARASGGSETQYF.

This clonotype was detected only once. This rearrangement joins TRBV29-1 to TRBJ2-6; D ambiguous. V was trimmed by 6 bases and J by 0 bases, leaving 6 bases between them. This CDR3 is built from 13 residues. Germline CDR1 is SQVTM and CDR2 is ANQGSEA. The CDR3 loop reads CSVGYSGANVLTF. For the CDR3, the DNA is TGCAGCGTAGGTTACTCTGGGGCCAACGTCCTGACTTTC.

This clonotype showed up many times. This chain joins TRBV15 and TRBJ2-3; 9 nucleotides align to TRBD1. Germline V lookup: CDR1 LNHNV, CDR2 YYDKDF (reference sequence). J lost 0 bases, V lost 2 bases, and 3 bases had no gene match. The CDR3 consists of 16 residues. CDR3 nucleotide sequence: TGTGCCACCAGCAGACAGACAGGGGGAAGCACAGATACGCAGTATTTT. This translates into CATSRQTGGSTDTQYF. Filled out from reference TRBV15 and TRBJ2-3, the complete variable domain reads DAMVIQNPRYQVTQFGKPVTLSCSQTLNHNVMYWYQQKSSQAPKLLFHYYDKDFNNEADTPDNFQSRRPNTSFCFLDIRSPGLGDTAMYLCATSRQTGGSTDTQYFGPGTRLTVL.

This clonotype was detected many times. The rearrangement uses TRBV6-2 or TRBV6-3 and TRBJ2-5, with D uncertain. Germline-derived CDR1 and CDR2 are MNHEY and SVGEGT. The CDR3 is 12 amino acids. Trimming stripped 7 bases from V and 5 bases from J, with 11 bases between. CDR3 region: CASKVPMETQYF. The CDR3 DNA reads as TGTGCCAGCAAGGTGCCCATGGAGACCCAGTACTTC.

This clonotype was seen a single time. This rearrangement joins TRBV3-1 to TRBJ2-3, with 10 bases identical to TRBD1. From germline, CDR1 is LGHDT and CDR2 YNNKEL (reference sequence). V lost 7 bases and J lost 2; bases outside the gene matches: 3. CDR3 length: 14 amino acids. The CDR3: CASTDRGHTDTQYF. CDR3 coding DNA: TGTGCCAGCACTGACAGGGGGCACACAGATACGCAGTATTTT.

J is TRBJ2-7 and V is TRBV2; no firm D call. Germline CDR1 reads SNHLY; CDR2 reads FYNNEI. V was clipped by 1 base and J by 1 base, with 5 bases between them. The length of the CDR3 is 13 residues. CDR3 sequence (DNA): TGTGCCAGCAGTGAAGAAGTTTCCTACGAGCAGTACTTC. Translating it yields CASSEEVSYEQYF.

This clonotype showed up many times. CDR3 region: CSVATVDRATYEQYF. The CDR3 DNA reads as TGCAGCGTCGCGACCGTGGACAGGGCCACCTACGAGCAGTACTTC. V gene TRBV29-1 combines with J gene TRBJ2-7; 8 bases align to TRBD1. The CDR3 totals 15 residues. Germline assignment: CDR1 SQVTM and CDR2 ANQGSEA. V lost 6 bases to trimming and J lost 2 bases; unmatched junction nucleotides: 12.

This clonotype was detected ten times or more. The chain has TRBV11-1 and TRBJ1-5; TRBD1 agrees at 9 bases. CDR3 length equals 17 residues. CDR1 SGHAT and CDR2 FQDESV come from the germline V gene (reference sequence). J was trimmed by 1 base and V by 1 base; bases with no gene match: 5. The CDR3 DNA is TGTGCCAGCAGCTTAGGGACAGGGGTCACGAGCAATCAGCCCCAGCATTTT. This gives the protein CASSLGTGVTSNQPQHF.

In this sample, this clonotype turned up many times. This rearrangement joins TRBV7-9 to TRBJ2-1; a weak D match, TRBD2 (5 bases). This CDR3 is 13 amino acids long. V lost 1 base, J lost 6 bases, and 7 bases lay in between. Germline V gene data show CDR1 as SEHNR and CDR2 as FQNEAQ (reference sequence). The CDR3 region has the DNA TGTGCCAGCAGCTTAGGTGGAGGCAATGAGCAGTTCTTC. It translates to CASSLGGGNEQFF.

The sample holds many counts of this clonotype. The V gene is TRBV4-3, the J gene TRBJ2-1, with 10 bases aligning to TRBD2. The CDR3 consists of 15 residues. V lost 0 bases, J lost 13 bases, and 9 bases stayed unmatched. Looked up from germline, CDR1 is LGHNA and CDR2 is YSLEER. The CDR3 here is CASSQDLGLAIPQFF. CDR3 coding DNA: TGCGCCAGCAGCCAAGATCTGGGACTAGCGATACCCCAGTTCTTC.

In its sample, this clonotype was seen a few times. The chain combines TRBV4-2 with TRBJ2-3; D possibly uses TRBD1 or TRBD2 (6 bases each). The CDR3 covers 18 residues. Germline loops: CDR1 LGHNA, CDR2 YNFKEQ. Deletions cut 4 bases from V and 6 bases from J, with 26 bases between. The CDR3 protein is CASSPGWGVGGQGDTQYF. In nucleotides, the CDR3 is TGTGCCAGCAGCCCGGGTTGGGGGGTTGGGGGCCAAGGGGATACGCAGTATTTT.

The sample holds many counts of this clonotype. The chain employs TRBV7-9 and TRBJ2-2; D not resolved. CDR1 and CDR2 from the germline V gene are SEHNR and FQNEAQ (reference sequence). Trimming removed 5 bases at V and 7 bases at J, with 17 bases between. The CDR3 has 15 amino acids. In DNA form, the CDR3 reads TGTGCCAGCAGCCTGGGTCCCCCCGGGCACGGGGAGCTGTTTTTT. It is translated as CASSLGPPGHGELFF.

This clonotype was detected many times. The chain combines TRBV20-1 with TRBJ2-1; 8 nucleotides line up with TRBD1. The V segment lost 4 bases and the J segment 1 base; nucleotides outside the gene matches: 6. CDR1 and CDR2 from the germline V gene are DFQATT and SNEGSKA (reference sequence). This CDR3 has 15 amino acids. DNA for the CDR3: TGCAGTGCTACCCCCCGACAGGGGTCCTACAATGAGCAGTTCTTC. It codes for CSATPRQGSYNEQFF.

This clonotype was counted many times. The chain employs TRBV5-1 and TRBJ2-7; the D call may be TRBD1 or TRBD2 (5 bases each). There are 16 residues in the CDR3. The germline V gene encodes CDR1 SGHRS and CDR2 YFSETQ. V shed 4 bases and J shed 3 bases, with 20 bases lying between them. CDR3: CASSRDDTGTNYEQYF. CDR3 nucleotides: TGCGCCAGCAGCCGTGACGACACGGGGACCAACTACGAGCAGTACTTC.

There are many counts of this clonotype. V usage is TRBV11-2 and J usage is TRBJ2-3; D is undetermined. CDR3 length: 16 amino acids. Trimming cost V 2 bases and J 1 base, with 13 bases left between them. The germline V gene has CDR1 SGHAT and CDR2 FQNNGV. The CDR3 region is CASSLINFPGTDTQYF. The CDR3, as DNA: TGTGCCAGCAGCTTAATTAACTTCCCCGGCACAGATACGCAGTATTTT. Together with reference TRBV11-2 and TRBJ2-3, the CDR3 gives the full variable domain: EAGVAQSPRYKIIEKRQSVAFWCNPISGHATLYWYQQILGQGPKLLIQFQNNGVVDDSQLPKDRFSAERLKGVDSTLKIQPAKLEDSAVYLCASSLINFPGTDTQYFGPGTRLTVL.

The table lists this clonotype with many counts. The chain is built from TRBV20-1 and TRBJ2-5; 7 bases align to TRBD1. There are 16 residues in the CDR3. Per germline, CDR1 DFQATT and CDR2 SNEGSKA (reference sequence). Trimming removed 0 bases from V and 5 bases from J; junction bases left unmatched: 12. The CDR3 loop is CSARDPETGSGETQYF. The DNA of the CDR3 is TGCAGTGCTAGAGATCCGGAGACAGGGAGTGGGGAGACCCAGTACTTC.